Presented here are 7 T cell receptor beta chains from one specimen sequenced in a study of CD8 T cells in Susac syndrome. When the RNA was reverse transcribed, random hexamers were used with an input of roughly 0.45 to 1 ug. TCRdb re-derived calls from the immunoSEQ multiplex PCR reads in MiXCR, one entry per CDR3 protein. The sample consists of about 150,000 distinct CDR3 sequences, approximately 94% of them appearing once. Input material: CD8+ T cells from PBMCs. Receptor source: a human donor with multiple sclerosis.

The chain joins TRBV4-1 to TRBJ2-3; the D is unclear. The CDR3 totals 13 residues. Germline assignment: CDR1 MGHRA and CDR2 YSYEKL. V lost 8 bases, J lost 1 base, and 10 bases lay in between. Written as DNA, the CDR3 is TGCGCCAGCTGCCCTGAAGGCACAGATACGCAGTATTTT. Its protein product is CASCPEGTDTQYF.

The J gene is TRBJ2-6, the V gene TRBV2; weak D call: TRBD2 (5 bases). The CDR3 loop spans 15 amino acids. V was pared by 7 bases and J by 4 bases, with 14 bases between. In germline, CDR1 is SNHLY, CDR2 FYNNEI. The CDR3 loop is CASILDSGGANVLTF. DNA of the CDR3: TGTGCCAGCATTCTGGACTCGGGAGGGGCCAACGTCCTGACTTTC. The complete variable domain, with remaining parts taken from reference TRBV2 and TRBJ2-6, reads EPEVTQTPSHQVTQMGQEVILRCVPISNHLYFYWYRQILGQKVEFLVSFYNNEISEKSEIFDDQFSVERPDGSNFTLKIRSTKLEDSAMYFCASILDSGGANVLTFGAGSRLTVL.

CDR3 sequence: CATSMGGGEAFF. DNA of the CDR3: TGTGCCACCAGCATGGGCGGGGGTGAAGCTTTCTTT. The chain joins TRBV15 to TRBJ1-1; D may be TRBD1 (5 bases). Germline V gene lookup returns CDR1 LNHNV and CDR2 YYDKDF (reference sequence). The CDR3 covers 12 residues. Trimming removed 4 bases from V and 7 bases from J, with 10 bases in between.

This CDR3 is CASSEVRRTGELFF. The CDR3 DNA reads TGTGCCAGCAGTGAAGTACGGCGAACCGGGGAGCTGTTTTTT. The chain recombines TRBV6-1 with TRBJ2-2, with D unresolved. CDR1 is MNHNS and CDR2 is SASEGT in the germline V gene. The CDR3 extends over 14 amino acids. V lost 1 base and J lost 5, with 8 bases in between.

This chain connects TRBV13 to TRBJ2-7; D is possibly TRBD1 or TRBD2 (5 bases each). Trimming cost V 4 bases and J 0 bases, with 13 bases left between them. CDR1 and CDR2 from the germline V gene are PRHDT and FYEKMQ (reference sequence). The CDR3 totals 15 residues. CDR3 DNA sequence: TGTGCCAGCAGCTCCGAGGGGAGCGCCTCCTACGAGCAGTACTTC. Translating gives CASSSEGSASYEQYF. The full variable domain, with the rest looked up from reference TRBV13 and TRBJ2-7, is AAGVIQSPRHLIKEKRETATLKCYPIPRHDTVYWYQQGPGQDPQFLISFYEKMQSDKGSIPDRFSAQQFSDYHSELNMSSLELGDSALYFCASSSEGSASYEQYFGPGTRLTVT.

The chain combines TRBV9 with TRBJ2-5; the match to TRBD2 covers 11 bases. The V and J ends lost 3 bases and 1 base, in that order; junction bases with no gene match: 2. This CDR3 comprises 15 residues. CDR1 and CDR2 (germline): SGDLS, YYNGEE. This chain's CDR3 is CASSASGGPQETQYF. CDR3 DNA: TGTGCCAGCAGCGCTAGCGGGGGGCCCCAAGAGACCCAGTACTTC.

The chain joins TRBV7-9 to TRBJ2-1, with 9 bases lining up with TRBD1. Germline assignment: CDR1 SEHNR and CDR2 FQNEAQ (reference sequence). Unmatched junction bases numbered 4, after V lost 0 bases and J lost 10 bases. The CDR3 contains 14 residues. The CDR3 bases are TGTGCCAGCAGCTTAGCGGGACAGGGCCTCGAGCAGTTCTTC. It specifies CASSLAGQGLEQFF. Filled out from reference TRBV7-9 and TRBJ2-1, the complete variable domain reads DTGVSQNPRHKITKRGQNVTFRCDPISEHNRLYWYRQTLGQGPEFLTYFQNEAQLEKSRLLSDRFSAERPKGSFSTLEIQRTEQGDSAMYLCASSLAGQGLEQFFGPGTRLTVL.